This paragraph reports one T cell receptor beta chain. No cognate antigen has been identified for it. No base quality values were provided; no much bigger clone lies one nucleotide off. The sample comes from a study of blood T cell repertoires in COVID-19 (dated by TCRdb to the early 2020s). About the full investigation: Collaborator samples came from the United States, Italy and Spain and covered acute and convalescent phases of COVID-19. The repertoires were released in a freely available public database intended as a resource for research on the immune response to SARS-CoV-2. The sample metadata nearly always contained a de-identified subject ID, COVID-19 status, age in years and sex. The prospective study material was composed of cDNA or gDNA derived from T cells, B-cell-depleted T cells, or PBMCs. Where available, HLA class I and class II types were obtained from metadata supplied by the sample provider rather than from assay-based typing. The samples were drawn from the first 160 participants of the ongoing ImmuneRACE study and from some 1,300 subjects provided by 6 global collaborators. The dataset comprised deeply sampled blood TCRbeta repertoires from subjects exposed to, actively infected with, or recovered from COVID-19.

What the research found in general, with its limitations: The quantity of clinical and demographic metadata differed by source and by participant and was supplied without curation.

V is reduced by 4 bases and J by 5 bases, leaving a spacing of 15 bases between them. The CDR3 measures 14 amino acids from cysteine to phenylalanine. CDR3 DNA only is kept here, 42 bases in frame from base 1. The germline V gene specifies SGHDT as CDR1 and YYEEEE as CDR2. The immunoSEQ Assay, a bias-controlled multiplex PCR, was used to amplify TCRbeta CDR3 regions from genomic DNA. The study's processing was this. The number of nucleated cells in each sample was estimated by amplification of reference gene primers within the assay. Sequence reads were collapsed and filtered to measure the absolute abundance of every unique TCRbeta CDR3 rearrangement. For each sample, productive Simpson clonality was calculated as the square root of Simpson's diversity index across productive rearrangements. What TCRdb holds here is the immuneACCESS table cut down to in-frame rearrangements. Part of the clones is not present; checked against another copy, under half of the missing clones reflect an unresolved V gene, and the others are unexplained. Clone size and the V and J calls come from that table; the DNA yielded D and trimming. Across this sample there are about 480,000 clones, with roughly 90% seen only once. The ten largest account for around 1.9% of the sample.

In the prospective study, participants were about 18 to 95 years old, resided in fewer than 25 geographic areas of the United States, and were enrolled through a virtual design. In the prospective study, cohorts were assigned on the basis of participant-reported clinical history obtained from a screening survey and a study questionnaire. Recovered participants in ImmuneRACE Cohort 3 were defined as having two consecutive negative NP/OP PCR tests, clearance from a healthcare professional, or resolution of symptoms. In the prospective study, whole blood, serum and a nasopharyngeal or oropharyngeal swab were collected from each participant by mobile phlebotomists. Over a roughly 2-month period, participants in the prospective study had the option of providing additional blood draws and questionnaires. Blood samples from the prospective study were shipped frozen or at room temperature prior to DNA extraction.

Source material: PBMCs or T cells enriched from blood (not recorded which). The V and J genes are TRBV5-6 and TRBJ1-2, with TRBD1 perhaps the D gene, on 5 matching bases. The clonotype was recovered from a woman between 40 and 55 years old who had recovered from COVID-19. The CDR3 corresponds to CASSQYDRRYGYTF. The nucleotide sequence is given as TGTGCCAGCAGCCAGTACGACAGAAGGTATGGCTACACCTTC.